The clone carrying this TCR beta chain is termed medium-sized. Germline V gene data show CDR1 as MGHDK and CDR2 as SYGVNS. Deletions cut 7 bases from V and 0 bases from J, with 15 bases between. The CDR3 is 15 amino acids. TCRdb keeps only in-frame clones here, not all; method: immunoSEQ multiplex PCR. Of 45,000 to 55,000 clones in the sample, roughly 80% were seen once. The data belong to a study of T cell clones after liver transplantation. This chain uses TRBV25-1 with TRBJ1-2; D possibly corresponds to TRBD1 (5 bases). Sequences were derived from CD4+ T cells from blood, sampled before liver transplant. This receptor was taken from a human donor who received a liver transplant. DNA of the CDR3: TGTGCCAGCACCGAGGGAACAGGAGCTAACTATGGCTACACCTTC. This encodes CASTEGTGANYGYTF.